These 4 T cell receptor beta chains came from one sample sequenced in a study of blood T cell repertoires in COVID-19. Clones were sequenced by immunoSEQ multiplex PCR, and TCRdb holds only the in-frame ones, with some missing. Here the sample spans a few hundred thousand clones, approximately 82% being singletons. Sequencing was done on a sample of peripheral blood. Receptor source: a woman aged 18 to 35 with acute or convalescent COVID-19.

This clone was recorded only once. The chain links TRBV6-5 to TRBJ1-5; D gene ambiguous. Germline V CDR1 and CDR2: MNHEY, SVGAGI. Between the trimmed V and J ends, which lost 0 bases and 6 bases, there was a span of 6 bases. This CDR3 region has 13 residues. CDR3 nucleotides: TGTGCCAGCAGTTACTCTGTGGCTCAGCCCCAGCATTTT. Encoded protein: CASSYSVAQPQHF.

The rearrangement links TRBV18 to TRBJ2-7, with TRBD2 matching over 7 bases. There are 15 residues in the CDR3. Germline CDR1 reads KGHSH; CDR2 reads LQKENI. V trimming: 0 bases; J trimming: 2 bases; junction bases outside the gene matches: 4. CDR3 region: CASSPPSGFTYEQYF. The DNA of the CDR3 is TGTGCCAGCTCACCACCTAGCGGGTTTACCTACGAGCAGTACTTC.

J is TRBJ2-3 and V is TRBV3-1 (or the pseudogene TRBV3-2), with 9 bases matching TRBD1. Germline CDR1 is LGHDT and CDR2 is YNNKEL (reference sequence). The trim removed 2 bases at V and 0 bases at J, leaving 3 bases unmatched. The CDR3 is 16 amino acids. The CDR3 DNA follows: TGTGCCAGCAGCCAATCTGGACAGGGGAGCACAGATACGCAGTATTTT. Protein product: CASSQSGQGSTDTQYF.

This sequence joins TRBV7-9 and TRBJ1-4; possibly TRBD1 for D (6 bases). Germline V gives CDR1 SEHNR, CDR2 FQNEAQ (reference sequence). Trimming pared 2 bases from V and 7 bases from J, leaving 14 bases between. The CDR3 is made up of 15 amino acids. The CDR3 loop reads CASSLQGSFSEKLFF. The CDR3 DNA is TGTGCCAGCAGCTTACAGGGGTCGTTTAGTGAAAAACTGTTTTTT.